The 18 T cell receptor beta chains below all came from one sample that was sequenced in a study of a mutant IDH1 vaccine in newly diagnosed glioma. TCRdb keeps only in-frame clones here, not all; method: immunoSEQ multiplex PCR. The sample carries about 96,000 clones, 80% recorded once. Time point defined: baseline, week 1 (first vaccination visit). Treatment defined: pre-vaccination baseline after standard-of-care therapy. This specimen consisted of PBMCs, obtained from a glioma patient treated with radiotherapy, temozolomide or both. The receptors shown here come from a man aged 40-49 years with glioma.

This sequence joins TRBV4-2 and TRBJ1-2; D unclear. The CDR3 has 17 amino acids. Trimming cost V 0 bases and J 8 bases, with 22 bases left between them. Germline V gene sequence: CDR1 LGHNA, CDR2 YNFKEQ. The CDR3 coding sequence is TGTGCCAGCAGCCAAGAAGCAGTGCCCCTAAACGAGGAAGGCTACACCTTC. It encodes CASSQEAVPLNEEGYTF.

This chain joins TRBV28 and TRBJ2-4, with a tentative D call TRBD2 (5 bases). The V gene's germline CDR1 is MDHEN and CDR2 SYDVKM. Trimming took 1 base from V and 0 from J, leaving 7 bases between them. This CDR3 is 15 amino acids long. CDR3 residues: CASSLYGLAKNIQYF. In DNA form, the CDR3 reads TGTGCCAGCAGTTTATACGGACTAGCCAAAAACATTCAGTACTTC.

CDR3 sequence: CASSQPTGSGNTIYF. The CDR3 DNA reads TGTGCCAGCAGCCAACCTACGGGGTCTGGAAACACCATATATTTT. The chain recombines TRBV4-2 with TRBJ1-3, with unresolved D. Trimming took 2 bases from V and 1 from J, leaving 9 bases between them. Germline CDR1 and CDR2: LGHNA and YNFKEQ. The CDR3 runs to 15 residues.

The chain links TRBV2 to TRBJ2-5, with 8 nucleotides matching TRBD1. J was trimmed by 5 bases and V by 1 base; bases with no gene match: 9. CDR1 is SNHLY, CDR2 FYNNEI, per germline. The CDR3 is 16 amino acids. The CDR3 region is CASSEGGQGFEETQYF. The DNA for the CDR3 is TGTGCCAGCAGTGAAGGCGGACAGGGTTTTGAGGAGACCCAGTACTTC.

This clone was observed once. This chain links TRBV12-5 with TRBJ2-1; tentatively, D is TRBD2 (5 bases). This CDR3 is built from 12 residues. Germline-derived CDR1 and CDR2 are LGHNT and FRNRAP. Trimming stripped 6 bases from V and 5 bases from J, with 8 bases between. The CDR3 protein is CASGTRDNEQFF. In DNA, the CDR3 is TGTGCTAGTGGAACTAGGGACAATGAGCAGTTCTTC.

V gene TRBV7-9 combines with J gene TRBJ1-6; TRBD1 matches at 9 bases. CDR1 and CDR2 (germline): SEHNR, FQNEAQ (reference sequence). Trimming at V came to 5 bases and at J to 0 bases, leaving 8 bases not matched to a gene. The CDR3 is made up of 18 amino acids. The CDR3 here is CASSLYHRGRSYNSPLHF. Written as DNA, the CDR3 is TGTGCCAGCAGCCTATACCACAGGGGGCGCTCCTATAATTCACCCCTCCACTTT.

This chain uses TRBV5-1 with TRBJ2-5, with 9 positions matching TRBD1. The V segment lost 2 bases and the J segment 2 bases; nucleotides outside the gene matches: 4. The CDR3 consists of 15 residues. CDR1 and CDR2 (germline): SGHRS, YFSETQ. The CDR3 region has the DNA TGCGCCAGCAGCTTCGGACAGGGGATACAAGAGACCCAGTACTTC. As protein: CASSFGQGIQETQYF.

This chain's CDR3 is CASSTGQGIFTDTQYF. The CDR3 DNA reads TGTGCCAGTAGTACGGGACAGGGGATATTCACAGATACGCAGTATTTT. This sequence joins TRBV19 and TRBJ2-3; 10 bases agree with TRBD1. With V trimmed by 4 bases and J by 2 bases, 6 bases remained unmatched. CDR3 size: 16 residues. From germline, CDR1 is LNHDA and CDR2 SQIVND (reference sequence).

The chain links TRBV7-9 to TRBJ2-5, with 8 positions matching TRBD1. Trimming cost V 3 bases and J 4 bases; bases outside gene matches: 7. Per the germline V gene, CDR1 is SEHNR and CDR2 is FQNEAQ (reference sequence). The CDR3 is 15 residues long. The CDR3 loop reads CASSFRSGGGETQYF. Written as DNA, the CDR3 is TGTGCCAGCAGCTTCCGCTCAGGGGGCGGAGAGACCCAGTACTTC. Together with reference TRBV7-9 and TRBJ2-5, the CDR3 gives the full variable domain: DTGVSQNPRHKITKRGQNVTFRCDPISEHNRLYWYRQTLGQGPEFLTYFQNEAQLEKSRLLSDRFSAERPKGSFSTLEIQRTEQGDSAMYLCASSFRSGGGETQYFGPGTRLLVL.

This clone was counted only a few times. CDR3 region: CATTAGADQETQYF. CDR3 DNA: TGTGCCACCACGGCAGGGGCGGACCAAGAGACCCAGTACTTC. This chain joins TRBV15 and TRBJ2-5; D is perhaps TRBD1 (6 bases). This CDR3 region has 14 residues. Per germline, CDR1 LNHNV and CDR2 YYDKDF (reference sequence). With 7 bases removed from V and 0 bases from J, the gap between germline ends came to 12 bases.

At least ten counts were recorded for this clone. The chain uses TRBV5-1 and TRBJ1-2, with D maybe TRBD1 (6 bases). V lost 4 bases, J lost 2 bases, and 9 bases lay in between. Germline CDR1 SGHRS, CDR2 YFSETQ. The CDR3 loop spans 13 amino acids. The DNA for the CDR3 is TGCGCCAGCAGCCGGACAGACAACTATGGCTACACCTTC. Translated, it gives CASSRTDNYGYTF.

The CDR3 loop is CASSPWTNRPTDTQYF. Here the CDR3 DNA reads TGTGCCAGCAGCCCCTGGACTAATAGGCCTACAGATACGCAGTATTTT. The V and J genes are TRBV7-2 and TRBJ2-3; tentative D call: TRBD2 (6 bases). Germline CDR1 is SGHTA and CDR2 is FQGNSA. The V end lost 5 bases, the J end lost 3 bases, and 18 bases lay between the germline ends. The CDR3 length is 16 residues. The entire variable domain, with the rest obtained from reference TRBV7-2 and TRBJ2-3, is as follows: GAGVSQSPSNKVTEKGKDVELRCDPISGHTALYWYRQSLGQGLEFLIYFQGNSAPDKSGLPSDRFSAERTGGSVSTLTIQRTQQEDSAVYLCASSPWTNRPTDTQYFGPGTRLTVL.

The gene calls are TRBV23-1 and TRBJ1-3; the D gene is possibly TRBD1 (5 bases). TRBV23-1 is given ORF status, its function remaining uncertain. The CDR3 is 15 residues long. Trimming pared 8 bases from V and 4 bases from J, leaving 18 bases between. In DNA, the CDR3 is TGCGCCAGCCGGGGGAAGGGCGAACAAGGAAACACCATATATTTT. This encodes CASRGKGEQGNTIYF.

V is TRBV6-5 and J is TRBJ1-5, with D perhaps matching TRBD1 (5 bases). This CDR3 region has 15 residues. Per germline, CDR1 MNHEY and CDR2 SVGAGI. V was shortened by 0 bases and J by 7 bases, with 13 bases between the two germline ends. The CDR3 sequence is CASSYSGLPGQPQHF. The CDR3 coding sequence is TGTGCCAGCAGTTACTCGGGACTTCCAGGACAGCCCCAGCATTTT.

This clone was counted a single time. The V and J genes are TRBV29-1 and TRBJ2-1, with D uncertain. This CDR3 spans 10 amino acids. V was clipped by 5 bases and J by 6 bases, with 5 bases between them. Per the germline V gene, CDR1 is SQVTM and CDR2 is ANQGSEA. The CDR3 loop is CSVMRNEQFF. CDR3 DNA: TGCAGCGTTATGCGCAATGAGCAGTTCTTC.

The gene calls are TRBV6-5 and TRBJ2-7; 11 nucleotides agree with TRBD2. This CDR3 has 15 amino acids. The germline V gene encodes CDR1 MNHEY and CDR2 SVGAGI. The V gene end was trimmed by 6 bases and the J gene end by 2 bases; junction bases not matched to a gene: 6. The CDR3 DNA reads TGTGCCAGCAGATACAGGACTAGCGGGCCCTACGAGCAGTACTTC. Translating it yields CASRYRTSGPYEQYF.

This clone was recorded a few times. The V call is TRBV9, the J call TRBJ1-5; tentatively, D is TRBD1 (5 bases). The germline gives CDR1 SGDLS, CDR2 YYNGEE. Between the trimmed V and J ends, which lost 0 bases and 5 bases, there was a span of 12 bases. This CDR3 contains 15 residues. The CDR3 nucleotides are TGTGCCAGCAGCGTAGGGGCAGGGAGTCATCAGCCCCAGCATTTT. Amino acid sequence: CASSVGAGSHQPQHF.

This chain joins TRBV6-5 and TRBJ1-1, with a weak D call TRBD1 (5 bases). Germline assignment: CDR1 MNHEY and CDR2 SVGAGI. V shed 0 bases and J shed 4 bases, with 15 bases lying between them. This CDR3 is 16 amino acids long. Written as DNA, the CDR3 is TGTGCCAGCAGTTACTCCATGCAGGGTCCCTCCACTGAAGCTTTCTTT. Translated: CASSYSMQGPSTEAFF.